This T cell receptor beta chain was recorded in a study of tumor-infiltrating lymphocytes in localized non-small cell lung cancer. Study-level findings and limits: Only some patients had TCR sequencing, depending on available tissue. Tumors had more T cell infiltration than uninvolved lung, per TCRbeta sequencing and CD3 counts.

The method was immunoSEQ multiplex PCR; TCRdb's version includes in-frame clones alone and lacks a portion of them. This table has roughly 7,400 clones, around 82% appearing once. V lost 4 bases and J lost 3; bases outside the gene matches: 9. This CDR3 is 15 amino acids long. Germline V CDR1 and CDR2: SGHRS, YFSETQ. With regard to this clone: Its antigen is not identified.

The clonotype comes from a human donor with non-small cell lung cancer. The chain joins TRBV5-1 to TRBJ1-2, with 7 bases fitting TRBD1. The sample comprised lung tumor tissue. The CDR3 DNA follows: TGCGCCAGCAGCGGGGACAGCGCTAAGGACTATGGCTACACCTTC. Protein product: CASSGDSAKDYGYTF.